One sample yielded the 23 T cell receptor beta chains listed below, sequenced in a study of CD4+ T cells in melanoma. TCRdb keeps only in-frame clones here, not all; method: immunoSEQ multiplex PCR. The sample consists of 9,500 to 12,000 clones, approximately 67% of them appearing once. Sequenced input: cells from a culture (not recorded whether cultured in vitro). Receptors originate from a human donor with melanoma.

This clone was counted between two and nine times. The rearrangement joins TRBV19 to TRBJ2-7, with no clear D. The CDR3 extends over 12 amino acids. With 3 bases removed from V and 3 bases from J, the gap between germline ends came to 6 bases. CDR1 LNHDA and CDR2 SQIVND come from the germline V gene (reference sequence). For the CDR3, the DNA is TGTGCCAGTAGTATGTCGTACTACGAGCAGTACTTC. Protein product: CASSMSYYEQYF.

This clone turned up a few times. The genes are TRBV6-1 and TRBJ1-1, with TRBD1 identical over 11 bases. CDR1 and CDR2 from the germline V gene are MNHNS and SASEGT. The CDR3 is 17 amino acids. Unmatched junction bases numbered 17, after V lost 4 bases and J lost 10 bases. The CDR3 spells CASSASRGLGTGGGAFF. For the CDR3, the DNA is TGTGCCAGCAGTGCTTCAAGAGGTCTCGGGACAGGGGGTGGAGCTTTCTTT.

By sample fraction, this clone is medium-sized (0.01 to 0.1%). The rearrangement uses TRBV19 and TRBJ2-2; D uncertain. Per germline, CDR1 LNHDA and CDR2 SQIVND (reference sequence). V gave up 3 bases and J gave up 7 bases, with 12 bases separating them. This CDR3 contains 14 residues. The CDR3 sequence is CASSIALNVGELFF. For the CDR3, the DNA is TGTGCCAGTAGTATCGCCCTTAATGTCGGGGAGCTGTTTTTT.

This clone has just a few counts. The DNA for the CDR3 is TGCGCCAGCAGCTTGGGTCCTCGGGGAAATTCACCCCTCCACTTT. Its protein product is CASSLGPRGNSPLHF. V is TRBV5-1 and J is TRBJ1-6; unclear D gene. V was shortened by 0 bases and J by 7 bases, with 11 bases between the two germline ends. This CDR3 spans 15 amino acids. In germline, CDR1 is SGHRS, CDR2 YFSETQ.

DNA of the CDR3: TGTGCCAGCCTAATCGAGCGTGAAAAACTGTTTTTT. It codes for CASLIEREKLFF. The chain uses TRBV2 and TRBJ1-4; D is unclear. From germline, CDR1 is SNHLY and CDR2 FYNNEI. The CDR3 runs to 12 residues. V was cut by 8 bases and J by 7 bases, with 11 bases left in between.

This chain's CDR3 is CASSPRFTDTQYF. Here the CDR3 DNA reads TGTGCCAGCTCACCAAGGTTCACAGATACGCAGTATTTT. The chain employs TRBV18 and TRBJ2-3, with D uncertain. The germline V gene has CDR1 KGHSH and CDR2 LQKENI. The V end was cut by 2 bases, the J end by 2 bases, with 5 bases between. The CDR3 has 13 residues.

This sequence joins TRBV4-1 and TRBJ1-2, with 11 nucleotides matching TRBD1. V shed 0 bases, J shed 8 bases, and the junction held 11 bases outside the gene matches. The CDR3 has 17 residues. Germline V gene sequence: CDR1 MGHRA, CDR2 YSYEKL. The CDR3 DNA sequence: TGCGCCAGCAGCCAAGAGAGGAGGGACAGGGGGTTGGAAGGCTACACCTTC. Translation gives CASSQERRDRGLEGYTF.

The chain has TRBV4-1 and TRBJ1-1; a possible D gene is TRBD1 (5 bases). CDR1 and CDR2 from the germline V gene are MGHRA and YSYEKL. With 0 bases removed from V and 0 bases from J, the gap between germline ends came to 11 bases. The CDR3 contains 16 residues. The CDR3 loop is CASSQDRQFMNTEAFF. Written as DNA, the CDR3 is TGCGCCAGCAGCCAAGACCGACAGTTCATGAACACTGAAGCTTTCTTT.

The V gene is TRBV30, the J gene TRBJ1-4; 8 bases map to TRBD1. The CDR3 runs 14 residues. Germline V lookup: CDR1 GTSNPN, CDR2 SVGIG (reference sequence). The junction had 6 bases not matched to a gene; V was cut back by 1 base and J by 8 bases. For the CDR3, the DNA is TGTGCCTGGAGTGCAGGGGGCGTAAAAGAAAAACTGTTTTTT. It specifies CAWSAGGVKEKLFF. Filled out from reference TRBV30 and TRBJ1-4, the complete variable domain reads SQTIHQWPATLVQPVGSPLSLECTVEGTSNPNLYWYRQAAGRGLQLLFYSVGIGQISSEVPQNLSASRPQDRQFILSSKKLLLSDSGFYLCAWSAGGVKEKLFFGSGTQLSVL.

The chain employs TRBV19 and TRBJ1-5; D perhaps matches TRBD1 (5 bases). Germline assignment: CDR1 LNHDA and CDR2 SQIVND (reference sequence). Trimming cost V 4 bases and J 5 bases, with 12 bases left between them. CDR3 size: 14 residues. The CDR3 reads CASSRWVRDQPQHF. CDR3 bases: TGTGCCAGTAGTAGATGGGTCAGGGATCAGCCCCAGCATTTT.

V usage is TRBV18 and J usage is TRBJ1-2; TRBD1 is a possible D gene (5 bases). V lost 3 bases and J lost 7, with 12 bases in between. CDR1 and CDR2 (germline): KGHSH, LQKENI. The CDR3 has 13 residues. The CDR3 here is CASSPEGSVGYTF. CDR3 sequence (DNA): TGTGCCAGCTCACCGGAGGGGTCGGTTGGCTACACCTTC.

Here the CDR3 DNA reads TGTGCCAGCAGTTGGTCAGACGGGCGGGGAGAGACCCAGTACTTC. It is translated as CASSWSDGRGETQYF. The genes are TRBV27 and TRBJ2-5; D is possibly TRBD2 (6 bases). CDR3 length: 15 residues. The V gene's germline CDR1 is MNHEY and CDR2 SMNVEV (reference sequence). Deletions cut 4 bases from V and 4 bases from J, with 16 bases between.

This clone has more than one count but fewer than ten. V is TRBV19 and J is TRBJ1-2, with D perhaps TRBD1 (5 bases). The CDR3 extends over 13 amino acids. V dropped 1 base and J dropped 6 bases, with 9 bases sitting between them. CDR1 and CDR2 (germline): LNHDA, SQIVND (reference sequence). The CDR3 sequence is CASSIVLGDGYTF. CDR3 nucleotides: TGTGCCAGTAGTATAGTGTTAGGGGATGGCTACACCTTC.

This clone is deemed medium-sized. This chain joins TRBV11-2 and TRBJ1-3; D gene ambiguous. This CDR3 has 14 residues. The ends were cut back, 4 bases at V and 0 bases at J, with 7 bases in the middle. From germline, CDR1 is SGHAT and CDR2 FQNNGV. The CDR3 nucleotides are TGTGCCAGCAGCTCTATTACCTCTGGAAACACCATATATTTT. As protein: CASSSITSGNTIYF.

The chain uses TRBV2 and TRBJ2-2; 7 bases line up with TRBD2. CDR3 length: 18 amino acids. Germline V gene lookup returns CDR1 SNHLY and CDR2 FYNNEI. Trimming cost V 5 bases and J 5 bases; bases outside gene matches: 17. The CDR3 sequence is CASSHGGVGSSVTGELFF. CDR3 in DNA: TGTGCCAGCAGTCATGGGGGGGTCGGGTCGTCCGTTACCGGGGAGCTGTTTTTT.

V usage is TRBV28 and J usage is TRBJ1-5; D possibly corresponds to TRBD1 (6 bases). Trimming cost V 6 bases and J 0 bases, with 21 bases left between them. Germline CDR1 is MDHEN and CDR2 is SYDVKM. The CDR3 consists of 18 residues. CDR3 protein: CASRSKDRPRFSNQPQHF. CDR3 bases: TGTGCCAGCAGATCCAAGGACAGACCGCGCTTTAGCAATCAGCCCCAGCATTTT.

This chain connects TRBV5-1 to TRBJ2-1, with 10 bases identical to TRBD2. The CDR3 is 16 residues long. Per the germline V gene, CDR1 is SGHRS and CDR2 is YFSETQ. The V and J ends lost 0 bases and 9 bases, in that order; junction bases with no gene match: 9. The CDR3 protein is CASSLAHGAGGREQFF. The CDR3 nucleotides are TGCGCCAGCAGCTTGGCCCACGGAGCGGGGGGGCGTGAGCAGTTCTTC.

This rearrangement joins TRBV20-1 to TRBJ1-2; no clear D gene. Trimming stripped 4 bases from V and 5 bases from J, with 8 bases between. CDR1 is DFQATT and CDR2 is SNEGSKA in the germline V gene (reference sequence). The CDR3 spans 11 residues. The DNA for the CDR3 is TGCAGTGCTACCAGCCCTTATGGCTACACCTTC. Translating it yields CSATSPYGYTF.

The chain employs TRBV6-6 and TRBJ1-3; D is unclear. The CDR3 has 15 amino acids. V was pared by 4 bases and J by 0 bases, with 10 bases between. Germline V CDR1 and CDR2: MNHNY, SVGAGI (reference sequence). This CDR3 is CASSSRATSGNTIYF. The CDR3 nucleotides read TGTGCCAGCAGTTCCCGGGCCACCTCTGGAAACACCATATATTTT.

The gene calls are TRBV11-2 and TRBJ2-3, with 7 nucleotides matching TRBD1. CDR3 length: 17 amino acids. CDR1 and CDR2 from the germline V gene are SGHAT and FQNNGV. V lost 5 bases, J lost 1 base, and 12 bases stayed unmatched. This chain's CDR3 is CASSRLTLGQRTDTQYF. DNA for the CDR3: TGTGCCAGCAGCCGCTTGACCCTGGGACAGCGCACAGATACGCAGTATTTT.

The J gene is TRBJ2-5, the V gene TRBV14; D is uncertain. V lost 4 bases, J lost 4 bases, and 10 bases lay in between. There are 13 residues in the CDR3. Germline V lookup: CDR1 SGHDN, CDR2 FVKESK. The CDR3: CASSPDGGETQYF. The DNA of the CDR3 is TGTGCCAGCAGCCCGGACGGCGGAGAGACCCAGTACTTC.

The chain carries TRBV5-4 and TRBJ2-1, with 9 bases that match TRBD2. The CDR3 sequence is 16 residues long. Trimming took 2 bases from V and 0 from J; bases not matched to a gene: 3. From germline, CDR1 is SGHNT and CDR2 YYREEE (reference sequence). The CDR3 loop reads CASSLSGGSSYNEQFF. The CDR3 coding sequence is TGTGCCAGCAGCTTAAGCGGGGGGAGCTCCTACAATGAGCAGTTCTTC.

The chain employs TRBV6-5 and TRBJ2-1, with 10 bases that match TRBD2. Germline CDR1 and CDR2: MNHEY and SVGAGI. The CDR3 is 14 amino acids. J lost 5 bases, V lost 6 bases, and 4 bases had no gene match. The CDR3, as DNA: TGTGCCAGCAGGATTAGCGGGGGGCACAATGAGCAGTTCTTC. It yields the protein CASRISGGHNEQFF.